The sequence of this T cell receptor beta chain was determined in a study of T cell responses to AZD1222 COVID-19 vaccine. Study-wide findings and caveats: In all cases, repertoires were sampled only after the peak T cell response. Clonal diversity was possibly underestimated, and white British individuals and females predominated among donors. Targeting of unmutated variant regions was reportedly seen in nearly half of spike-specific TCRs.

Method: immunoSEQ multiplex PCR; TCRdb's copy keeps in-frame clones and lacks some. This table has over 100,000 clones, about nine tenths appearing once. This clone was observed a few times. Its antigen is not identified. The sequence was obtained from an adult in good health. The sequences come from peripheral blood, collected on day 0 of AZD1222 vaccination.

CDR3 region: CASSPYASAGSGYTF. In nucleotides, the CDR3 is TGTGCCAGCAGTCCGTACGCGTCCGCGGGCAGTGGCTACACCTTC. V and J are TRBV27 and TRBJ1-2; D remains ambiguous. CDR3 length equals 15 residues. The V gene's germline CDR1 is MNHEY and CDR2 SMNVEV (reference sequence). V lost 5 bases and J lost 7, with 20 bases in between.